This entry lists 25 T cell receptor beta chains sequenced from one sample in a study of CD8 T cells in Susac syndrome. RNA was extracted with the RNeasy kit, and a quantity of roughly 0.5 to 1 ug was reverse transcribed using random hexamers. TCRdb re-called the immunoSEQ multiplex PCR reads through MiXCR, storing one row per CDR3 protein. The sample lists about 150,000 distinct CDR3 sequences, nearly 97% occurring once. The sample consisted of CD4+ T cells from PBMCs. The source of these receptors is a human donor with Susac syndrome.

The chain couples TRBV5-1 to TRBJ1-1, with D possibly being TRBD1 (6 bases). The CDR3 has 15 residues. Trimming took 1 base from V and 1 from J, leaving 11 bases between them. The germline CDR1 and CDR2 sequences are SGHRS and YFSETQ. For the CDR3, the DNA is TGCGCCAGCAGCTTGTATACAGGGACGAACACTGAAGCTTTCTTT. Translated, it gives CASSLYTGTNTEAFF.

The V call is TRBV29-1, the J call TRBJ1-1, with TRBD1 identical over 7 bases. This CDR3 spans 12 amino acids. The germline gives CDR1 SQVTM, CDR2 ANQGSEA. The V gene end was trimmed by 7 bases and the J gene end by 1 base; junction bases not matched to a gene: 3. The CDR3 is CSAGQANTEAFF. The CDR3 DNA reads TGCAGCGCCGGACAGGCGAACACTGAAGCTTTCTTT.

The chain carries TRBV20-1 and TRBJ2-1; D not resolved. V lost 5 bases and J 7 bases, leaving 18 bases between the germline ends. Germline CDR1 is DFQATT and CDR2 is SNEGSKA (reference sequence). This CDR3 has 14 amino acids. This CDR3 is CSAPRMGSVNEQFF. CDR3 DNA sequence: TGCAGTGCTCCAAGGATGGGAAGTGTTAATGAGCAGTTCTTC.

The chain has TRBV20-1 and TRBJ2-2; no reliable D call. Germline V gives CDR1 DFQATT, CDR2 SNEGSKA (reference sequence). The V gene lost 2 bases and the J gene lost 2 bases, with 6 bases spanning the gap. The CDR3 runs to 13 residues. The CDR3 loop is CSARNPNTGELFF. CDR3 DNA sequence: TGCAGTGCTAGAAACCCAAACACCGGGGAGCTGTTTTTT.

CDR3 DNA sequence: TGTGCCAGCAGTTGGGGAGGAGGGTTGAACACTGAAGCTTTCTTT. This translates into CASSWGGGLNTEAFF. The rearrangement links TRBV28 to TRBJ1-1; no firm D call. Germline CDR1 and CDR2: MDHEN and SYDVKM. The CDR3 extends over 15 amino acids. V was pared by 4 bases and J by 0 bases, with 12 bases between.

V gene TRBV6-5 combines with J gene TRBJ2-3; TRBD1 matches at 7 bases. The CDR3 contains 14 residues. Germline V gene data show CDR1 as MNHEY and CDR2 as SVGAGI. V gave up 6 bases and J gave up 4 bases; unmatched junction bases: 7. CDR3 nucleotides: TGTGCCAGCAGATCCGACAGGGTCCCAGATACGCAGTATTTT. It codes for CASRSDRVPDTQYF.

The chain uses TRBV12-3 or TRBV12-4 and TRBJ2-7; TRBD1 is a possible D gene (6 bases). With 8 bases removed from V and 3 bases from J, the gap between germline ends came to 8 bases. The CDR3 is 11 amino acids. The CDR3 DNA reads TGTGCCAGCCAAGGGGGCTACGAGCAGTACTTC. Translation gives CASQGGYEQYF.

This sequence joins TRBV19 and TRBJ1-5; D might be TRBD1 (5 bases). This CDR3 has 13 amino acids. Per germline, CDR1 LNHDA and CDR2 SQIVND (reference sequence). V lost 5 bases, J lost 9 bases, and 14 bases lay in between. CDR3 residues: CASSAGGRWPQHF. Written as DNA, the CDR3 is TGTGCCAGTAGTGCCGGGGGGAGATGGCCCCAGCATTTT.

This chain uses TRBV7-9 with TRBJ2-1; unclear D gene. The CDR3 totals 13 residues. Germline values: CDR1 SEHNR, CDR2 FQNEAQ (reference sequence). Deletions cut 2 bases from V and 8 bases from J, with 10 bases between. Here the CDR3 reads CASSLTMVDEQFF. For the CDR3, the DNA is TGTGCCAGCAGCTTAACCATGGTCGATGAGCAGTTCTTC.

The chain couples TRBV7-2 to TRBJ2-6; TRBD1 aligns across 9 bases. The CDR3 is 17 residues long. J was trimmed by 0 bases and V by 1 base; bases with no gene match: 1. Per the germline V gene, CDR1 is SGHTA and CDR2 is FQGNSA. The CDR3 coding sequence is TGTGCCAGCAGCTTAGGACAGGGGGTCTCTGGGGCCAACGTCCTGACTTTC. Translation gives CASSLGQGVSGANVLTF.

The chain has TRBV5-1 and TRBJ2-7; TRBD1 aligns across 10 bases. This CDR3 has 15 residues. Germline V CDR1 and CDR2: SGHRS, YFSETQ. V lost 3 bases and J lost 6; bases outside the gene matches: 9. As DNA, the CDR3 is TGCGCCAGCAGCTCTTGGGACAGGGGAGGCTCCGAGCAGTACTTC. As protein: CASSSWDRGGSEQYF.

The chain joins TRBV5-1 to TRBJ2-5, with a possible D match to TRBD1 (6 bases). Germline V gene data show CDR1 as SGHRS and CDR2 as YFSETQ. The CDR3 consists of 16 residues. Deletions cut 4 bases from V and 3 bases from J, with 19 bases between. The CDR3 is CASSLAPLGAKETQYF. As DNA, the CDR3 is TGCGCCAGCAGCCTGGCTCCTTTGGGGGCGAAAGAGACCCAGTACTTC.

This chain joins TRBV11-2 and TRBJ1-2; D call uncertain. The CDR3 is 13 amino acids. CDR1 SGHAT and CDR2 FQNNGV come from the germline V gene. The germline V and J ends were trimmed by 6 bases and 1 base, with 9 bases remaining between them. The CDR3 DNA is TGTGCCAGCAGACACACAGATAACTATGGCTACACCTTC. Encoded protein: CASRHTDNYGYTF.

This rearrangement joins TRBV18 to TRBJ2-1; D gene unclear. Germline loops: CDR1 KGHSH, CDR2 LQKENI. Trimming removed 3 bases from V and 5 bases from J, with 8 bases in between. This CDR3 is 13 amino acids long. Written as DNA, the CDR3 is TGTGCCAGCTCACCGCAGATTGACAATGAGCAGTTCTTC. The encoded protein is CASSPQIDNEQFF.

V and J are TRBV20-1 and TRBJ1-1, with 7 bases identical to TRBD1. The V segment lost 0 bases and the J segment 6 bases; nucleotides outside the gene matches: 7. The CDR3 loop spans 14 amino acids. Germline V gives CDR1 DFQATT, CDR2 SNEGSKA (reference sequence). For the CDR3, the DNA is TGCAGTGCTAGAGATCCAGGGGGTTTATCTGAAGCTTTCTTT. This translates into CSARDPGGLSEAFF.

The chain's CDR3 is CATSKQGWGRLGNEQFF. Here the CDR3 DNA reads TGTGCCACCAGTAAACAGGGTTGGGGTAGGCTAGGCAATGAGCAGTTCTTC. The V call is TRBV15, the J call TRBJ2-1; D is perhaps TRBD1 (6 bases). The CDR3 has 17 amino acids. The germline CDR1 and CDR2 sequences are LNHNV and YYDKDF (reference sequence). Trimming removed 6 bases from V and 6 bases from J, with 24 bases in between.

The genes are TRBV5-6 and TRBJ1-1; the match to TRBD1 covers 7 bases. The V and J ends lost 4 bases and 1 base, in that order; junction bases with no gene match: 7. CDR1 is SGHDT and CDR2 is YYEEEE in the germline V gene. The CDR3 contains 15 residues. The CDR3 coding sequence is TGTGCCAGCAGCCATGACAGGGCGACGAACACTGAAGCTTTCTTT. Its translation is CASSHDRATNTEAFF.

Written as DNA, the CDR3 is TGTGCCAGCAGCCCCCCGGGGAGCGGGAAAATAGCCCAGTACTTC. Amino acid sequence: CASSPPGSGKIAQYF. The V and J genes are TRBV12-3 or TRBV12-4 and TRBJ2-5, with 7 nucleotides matching TRBD2. J gave up 9 bases and V 6 bases, and 16 bases lay outside the gene matches. The CDR3 is made up of 15 amino acids.

The sample holds one count of this clonotype. The chain couples TRBV20-1 to TRBJ2-3; perhaps D is TRBD1 or TRBD2 (5 bases each). The V gene's germline CDR1 is DFQATT and CDR2 SNEGSKA (reference sequence). This CDR3 region has 19 residues. V was cut by 4 bases and J by 3 bases, with 29 bases left in between. This CDR3 reads CSATGRGERGRFLTDTQYF. CDR3 nucleotides: TGCAGTGCTACCGGACGAGGGGAGAGAGGACGGTTTTTAACAGATACGCAGTATTTT.

This clonotype appeared once. The chain has TRBV20-1 and TRBJ1-1; D is ambiguous. CDR1 is DFQATT, CDR2 SNEGSKA, per germline (reference sequence). This CDR3 comprises 14 residues. Between the trimmed V and J ends, which lost 0 bases and 6 bases, there was a span of 14 bases. This CDR3 is CSARDGRIRPEAFF. CDR3 in DNA: TGCAGTGCTAGAGATGGACGGATTAGACCTGAAGCTTTCTTT.

V usage is TRBV4-2 and J usage is TRBJ2-7; D is unclear. The ends were cut back, 0 bases at V and 1 base at J, with 7 bases in the middle. The germline V gene encodes CDR1 LGHNA and CDR2 YNFKEQ. The CDR3 loop spans 14 amino acids. The CDR3 region is CASSQETLSYEQYF. As DNA, the CDR3 is TGTGCCAGCAGCCAAGAGACATTATCCTACGAGCAGTACTTC.

The chain combines TRBV7-9 with TRBJ2-3; 7 bases are shared with TRBD1. J was trimmed by 0 bases and V by 4 bases; bases with no gene match: 7. In germline, CDR1 is SEHNR, CDR2 FQNEAQ (reference sequence). The CDR3 is made up of 16 amino acids. DNA for the CDR3: TGTGCCAGCAGCTCTCTTACAGGGGCCAGCACAGATACGCAGTATTTT. Protein product: CASSSLTGASTDTQYF.

V and J are TRBV4-1 and TRBJ1-1; maybe TRBD1 (5 bases). The ends were cut back, 1 base at V and 14 bases at J, with 17 bases in the middle. Germline CDR1 reads MGHRA; CDR2 reads YSYEKL. The CDR3 is 13 amino acids. The CDR3 reads CASSQARSGRQFF. In DNA form, the CDR3 reads TGCGCCAGCAGCCAAGCGAGATCGGGGCGTCAGTTCTTT.

The CDR3 DNA is TGTGCCAGCCGCCAAAACGTCCTGACTTTC. It codes for CASRQNVLTF. J is TRBJ2-6 and V is TRBV2; D uncertain. Trimming removed 8 bases from V and 10 bases from J, with 6 bases in between. Germline CDR1 and CDR2: SNHLY and FYNNEI. This CDR3 spans 10 amino acids. Supplemented by reference TRBV2 and TRBJ2-6, the full variable domain reads EPEVTQTPSHQVTQMGQEVILRCVPISNHLYFYWYRQILGQKVEFLVSFYNNEISEKSEIFDDQFSVERPDGSNFTLKIRSTKLEDSAMYFCASRQNVLTFGAGSRLTVL.

The chain employs TRBV18 and TRBJ2-1; no firm D call. Germline V gives CDR1 KGHSH, CDR2 LQKENI. Trimming cost V 3 bases and J 0 bases, with 12 bases left between them. This CDR3 region has 16 residues. The CDR3 DNA follows: TGTGCCAGCTCACCCAGTACTGCGGTCTCCTACAATGAGCAGTTCTTC. Its translation is CASSPSTAVSYNEQFF.